The 24 T cell receptor beta chains reported below all come from one sample, sequenced in a study of T cell responses to AZD1222 COVID-19 vaccine. Profiled with immunoSEQ multiplex PCR; TCRdb holds only in-frame clones, not every one. This sample has around 120,000 clones, with approximately 83% found just once. The sample in question was peripheral blood, obtained on day 0 of AZD1222 vaccination. The source is an adult in good health.

This chain links TRBV11-2 with TRBJ2-1; 10 nucleotides match TRBD2. Germline-derived CDR1 and CDR2 are SGHAT and FQNNGV. The CDR3 has 19 amino acids. V lost 1 base and J lost 2; bases outside the gene matches: 11. CDR3: CASSLVGSGGTLPYNEQFF. The CDR3 DNA follows: TGTGCCAGCAGCTTAGTTGGTAGCGGGGGGACACTCCCCTACAATGAGCAGTTCTTC.

The genes are TRBV30 and TRBJ2-7, with D possibly TRBD1 on 5 matching bases. Germline assignment: CDR1 GTSNPN and CDR2 SVGIG (reference sequence). The V gene lost 5 bases and the J gene lost 2 bases, with 7 bases spanning the gap. CDR3 length equals 11 residues. This chain's CDR3 is CAWDRTYEQYF. The DNA for the CDR3 is TGTGCCTGGGACAGAACCTACGAGCAGTACTTC.

The V call is TRBV7-9, the J call TRBJ2-5; 7 bases map to TRBD2. The junction had 9 bases not matched to a gene; V was cut back by 11 bases and J by 3 bases. Germline V gives CDR1 SEHNR, CDR2 FQNEAQ (reference sequence). This CDR3 comprises 13 residues. Here the CDR3 reads CASQTSAKETQYF. CDR3 in DNA: TGTGCCTCTCAAACTAGCGCCAAAGAGACCCAGTACTTC.

This clone appeared a single time. CDR3 protein: CASGRQGDQPQHF. The CDR3 DNA reads as TGTGCCAGCGGGCGACAGGGTGATCAGCCCCAGCATTTT. V and J are TRBV12-3 or TRBV12-4 and TRBJ1-5; 7 nucleotides align to TRBD1. The CDR3 has 13 amino acids. The junction had 6 bases not matched to a gene; V was cut back by 8 bases and J by 5 bases.

V is TRBV18 and J is TRBJ1-1; D is unresolved. The CDR3 runs 14 residues. Germline V gene sequence: CDR1 KGHSH, CDR2 LQKENI. Deletions cut 6 bases from V and 1 base from J, with 12 bases between. DNA of the CDR3: TGTGCCAGCTCGTCCTTCTCGGGGAACACTGAAGCTTTCTTT. Protein product: CASSSFSGNTEAFF.

The chain joins TRBV5-1 to TRBJ1-2; maybe TRBD1 (5 bases). From germline, CDR1 is SGHRS and CDR2 YFSETQ. This CDR3 is 13 amino acids long. V shed 1 base and J shed 3 bases, with 7 bases lying between them. The CDR3, as DNA: TGCGCCAGCAGCTTGACAGGCGACTATGGCTACACCTTC. It translates to CASSLTGDYGYTF.

The rearrangement uses TRBV2 and TRBJ1-5; D unresolved. The V gene lost 6 bases and the J gene lost 2 bases, with 17 bases spanning the gap. CDR3 length: 16 amino acids. Germline V gene lookup returns CDR1 SNHLY and CDR2 FYNNEI. The CDR3 DNA reads as TGTGCCAGCAGGAGGGTAGGCCTCGGGGGCAATCAGCCCCAGCATTTT. Residues: CASRRVGLGGNQPQHF.

This chain links TRBV28 with TRBJ1-4, with D tentatively TRBD1 (6 bases). The V gene lost 3 bases and the J gene lost 2 bases, with 16 bases spanning the gap. This CDR3 is 17 amino acids long. Germline CDR1 reads MDHEN; CDR2 reads SYDVKM. In DNA, the CDR3 is TGTGCCAGCAGTTTTCCTCCCGAACAGGGTACTAATGAAAAACTGTTTTTT. It is translated as CASSFPPEQGTNEKLFF.

The chain carries TRBV28 and TRBJ1-2; 8 nucleotides agree with TRBD1. The V gene's germline CDR1 is MDHEN and CDR2 SYDVKM. The CDR3 covers 15 residues. V shed 7 bases and J 5 bases; nucleotides not matched to a gene: 12. The CDR3 loop reads CASTGQGMAPYGYTF. CDR3 coding DNA: TGTGCCAGCACCGGACAGGGAATGGCCCCATATGGCTACACCTTC.

This clone was picked up one time. V is TRBV19 and J is TRBJ1-2; D remains unclear. V was cut by 5 bases and J by 4 bases, with 17 bases left in between. Germline CDR1 and CDR2: LNHDA and SQIVND (reference sequence). There are 15 residues in the CDR3. Written as DNA, the CDR3 is TGTGCCAGTAGTCCATATTTAGGAAATTCCTATGGCTACACCTTC. This encodes CASSPYLGNSYGYTF.

This clone appeared a single time. This chain uses TRBV11-2 with TRBJ2-5, with unresolved D. The germline V and J ends were trimmed by 3 bases and 4 bases, with 6 bases remaining between them. Germline CDR1 SGHAT, CDR2 FQNNGV. This CDR3 is built from 12 residues. CDR3 sequence: CASSFPLETQYF. As DNA, the CDR3 is TGTGCCAGCAGCTTCCCGCTAGAGACCCAGTACTTC. Filled out from reference TRBV11-2 and TRBJ2-5, the complete variable domain reads EAGVAQSPRYKIIEKRQSVAFWCNPISGHATLYWYQQILGQGPKLLIQFQNNGVVDDSQLPKDRFSAERLKGVDSTLKIQPAKLEDSAVYLCASSFPLETQYFGPGTRLLVL.

The genes are TRBV5-1 and TRBJ2-3; 9 nucleotides line up with TRBD2. Trimming took 2 bases from V and 6 from J; bases not matched to a gene: 1. CDR1 and CDR2 from the germline V gene are SGHRS and YFSETQ. The CDR3 is 13 residues long. CDR3 in amino acids: CASSFSGRDTQYF. The CDR3 DNA reads as TGCGCCAGCAGCTTCAGCGGGAGGGATACGCAGTATTTT.

The chain couples TRBV29-1 to TRBJ2-7; 10 bases agree with TRBD1. There are 15 residues in the CDR3. The germline V gene encodes CDR1 SQVTM and CDR2 ANQGSEA. J lost 7 bases, V lost 4 bases, and 13 bases had no gene match. CDR3 bases: TGCAGCGTTGTTAGGGGTCGACAGGGGGCGAGGGAGCAGTACTTC. Translation gives CSVVRGRQGAREQYF.

Here the CDR3 reads CATSGYDRGIDNEQFF. In nucleotides, the CDR3 is TGTGCCACCAGTGGCTATGACAGGGGGATTGACAATGAGCAGTTCTTC. This chain joins TRBV24-1 and TRBJ2-1, with 9 bases aligning to TRBD1. The V segment lost 5 bases and the J segment 5 bases; nucleotides outside the gene matches: 9. Per germline, CDR1 KGHDR and CDR2 SFDVKD. The CDR3 covers 16 residues.

V usage is TRBV3-1 (or the pseudogene TRBV3-2) and J usage is TRBJ1-1, with D unclear. The germline CDR1 and CDR2 sequences are LGHDT and YNNKEL (reference sequence). The CDR3 extends over 14 amino acids. Trimming took 0 bases from V and 9 from J, leaving 14 bases between them. In nucleotides, the CDR3 is TGTGCCAGCAGCCAAGATTTAGCCAGCCCCCAAGCTTTCTTT. Protein sequence: CASSQDLASPQAFF.

About this clone itself: This sample also contains other DNA sequences that code for the same CDR3. The chain has TRBV6-5 and TRBJ1-1; a possible D gene is TRBD1 (6 bases). Trimming removed 2 bases from V and 0 bases from J, with 7 bases in between. The CDR3 runs to 14 residues. CDR1 is MNHEY, CDR2 SVGAGI, per germline. The CDR3 protein is CASSYGQLNTEAFF. The DNA for the CDR3 is TGTGCCAGCAGTTACGGACAGCTGAACACTGAAGCTTTCTTT.

This clone was observed once. The genes are TRBV6-5 and TRBJ1-2; 8 nucleotides agree with TRBD1. CDR3 length: 14 amino acids. V lost 5 bases, J lost 3 bases, and 5 bases stayed unmatched. Germline values: CDR1 MNHEY, CDR2 SVGAGI. CDR3 nucleotides: TGTGCCAGCAGTCCCGGACAGGGCTACTATGGCTACACCTTC. The encoded protein is CASSPGQGYYGYTF.

V is TRBV6-5 and J is TRBJ1-1; possibly TRBD1 for D (6 bases). Germline assignment: CDR1 MNHEY and CDR2 SVGAGI. V gave up 6 bases and J gave up 7 bases, with 15 bases separating them. CDR3 length: 13 amino acids. In DNA, the CDR3 is TGTGCCAGCAGCCGTACGGGGGCGGGTGAAGCTTTCTTT. This sequence encodes CASSRTGAGEAFF.

V is TRBV7-3 and J is TRBJ1-1; D not certain. The CDR3 sequence is 16 residues long. V was pared by 2 bases and J by 5 bases, with 18 bases between. Germline CDR1 is SGHTA and CDR2 is FQGTGA. The CDR3 coding sequence is TGTGCCAGCAGCTTAGGTCTGCAGGTTATGGGGACTGAAGCTTTCTTT. Translated: CASSLGLQVMGTEAFF.

V gene TRBV30 combines with J gene TRBJ1-4; D unresolved. The CDR3 consists of 14 residues. V gave up 0 bases and J gave up 2 bases, with 7 bases separating them. Germline V gives CDR1 GTSNPN, CDR2 SVGIG (reference sequence). The CDR3: CAWSVWGTNEKLFF. The CDR3 DNA is TGTGCCTGGAGTGTATGGGGTACTAATGAAAAACTGTTTTTT.

This chain's CDR3 is CASSTRDKSNEKLFF. In DNA, the CDR3 is TGTGCCAGTAGTACCCGGGACAAATCTAATGAAAAACTGTTTTTT. The chain combines TRBV19 with TRBJ1-4, with D tentatively TRBD1 (6 bases). V lost 4 bases, J lost 3 bases, and 12 bases lay in between. The CDR3 covers 15 residues. In germline, CDR1 is LNHDA, CDR2 SQIVND (reference sequence). The full variable domain, in which reference TRBV19 and TRBJ1-4 provide the parts outside the CDR3, is DGGITQSPKYLFRKEGQNVTLSCEQNLNHDAMYWYRQDPGQGLRLIYYSQIVNDFQKGDIAEGYSVSREKKESFPLTVTSAQKNPTAFYLCASSTRDKSNEKLFFGSGTQLSVL.

The V and J genes are TRBV6-5 and TRBJ1-2, with D possibly TRBD1 on 6 matching bases. This CDR3 spans 12 amino acids. The germline CDR1 and CDR2 sequences are MNHEY and SVGAGI. The V gene lost 2 bases and the J gene lost 7 bases, with 8 bases spanning the gap. For the CDR3, the DNA is TGTGCCAGCAGTTACCCCAGGGGTGGCTACACCTTC. Translating it yields CASSYPRGGYTF.

V gene TRBV5-5 combines with J gene TRBJ2-1; D is uncertain. V gave up 4 bases and J gave up 6 bases, with 8 bases separating them. CDR1 and CDR2 from the germline V gene are SGHKS and YYEKEE (reference sequence). There are 12 residues in the CDR3. In DNA form, the CDR3 reads TGTGCCAGCAGCCTAGGTGGCAATGAGCAGTTCTTC. This gives the protein CASSLGGNEQFF.

The chain is built from TRBV4-1 and TRBJ1-2; 8 bases map to TRBD1. This CDR3 spans 16 amino acids. Unmatched junction bases numbered 11, after V lost 3 bases and J lost 5 bases. CDR1 MGHRA and CDR2 YSYEKL come from the germline V gene. In DNA, the CDR3 is TGCGCCAGCAGCCAGGCGAGGACAGGGATCGGGTATGGCTACACCTTC. It specifies CASSQARTGIGYGYTF.